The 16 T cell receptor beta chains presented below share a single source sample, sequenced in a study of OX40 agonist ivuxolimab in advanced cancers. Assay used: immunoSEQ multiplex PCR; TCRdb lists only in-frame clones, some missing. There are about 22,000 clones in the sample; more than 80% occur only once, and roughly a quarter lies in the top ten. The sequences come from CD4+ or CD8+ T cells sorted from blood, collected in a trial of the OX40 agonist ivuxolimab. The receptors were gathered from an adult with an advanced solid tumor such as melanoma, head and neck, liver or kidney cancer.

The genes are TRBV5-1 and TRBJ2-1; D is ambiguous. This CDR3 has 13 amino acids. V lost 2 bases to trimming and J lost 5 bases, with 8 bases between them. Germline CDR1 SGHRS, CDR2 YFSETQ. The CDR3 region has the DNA TGCGCCAGCAGCTTTAAGATTGACAATGAGCAGTTCTTC. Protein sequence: CASSFKIDNEQFF. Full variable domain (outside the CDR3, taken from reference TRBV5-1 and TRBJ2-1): KAGVTQTPRYLIKTRGQQVTLSCSPISGHRSVSWYQQTPGQGLQFLFEYFSETQRNKGNFPGRFSGRQFSNSRSEMNVSTLELGDSALYLCASSFKIDNEQFFGPGTRLTVL.

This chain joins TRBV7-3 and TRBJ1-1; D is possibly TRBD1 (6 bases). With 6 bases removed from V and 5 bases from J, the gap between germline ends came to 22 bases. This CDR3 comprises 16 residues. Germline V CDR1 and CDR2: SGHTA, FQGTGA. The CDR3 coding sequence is TGTGCCAGCAGACTCGGGGATACAGGGAGGAGGACTGAAGCTTTCTTT. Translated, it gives CASRLGDTGRRTEAFF. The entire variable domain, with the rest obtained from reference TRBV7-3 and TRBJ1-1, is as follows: GAGVSQTPSNKVTEKGKYVELRCDPISGHTALYWYRQSLGQGPEFLIYFQGTGAADDSGLPNDRFFAVRPEGSVSTLKIQRTERGDSAVYLCASRLGDTGRRTEAFFGQGTRLTVV.

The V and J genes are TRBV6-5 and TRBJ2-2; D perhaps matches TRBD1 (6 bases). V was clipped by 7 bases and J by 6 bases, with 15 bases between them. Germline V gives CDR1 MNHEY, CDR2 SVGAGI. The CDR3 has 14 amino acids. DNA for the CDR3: TGTGCCAGCACCGTGCAACAGGGTCCCGGGGAGCTGTTTTTT. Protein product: CASTVQQGPGELFF.

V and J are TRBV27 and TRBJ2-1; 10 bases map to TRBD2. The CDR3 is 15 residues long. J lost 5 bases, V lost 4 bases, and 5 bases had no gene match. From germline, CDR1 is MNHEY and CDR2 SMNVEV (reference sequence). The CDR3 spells CASSSVAGGDNEQFF. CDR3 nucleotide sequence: TGTGCCAGCAGTTCCGTAGCGGGAGGCGACAATGAGCAGTTCTTC.

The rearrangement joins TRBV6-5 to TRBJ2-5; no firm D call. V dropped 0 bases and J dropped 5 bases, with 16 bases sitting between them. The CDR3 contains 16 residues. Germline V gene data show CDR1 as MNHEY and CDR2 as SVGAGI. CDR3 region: CASSYSWALIWETQYF. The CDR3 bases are TGTGCCAGCAGTTACTCGTGGGCCCTAATATGGGAGACCCAGTACTTC.

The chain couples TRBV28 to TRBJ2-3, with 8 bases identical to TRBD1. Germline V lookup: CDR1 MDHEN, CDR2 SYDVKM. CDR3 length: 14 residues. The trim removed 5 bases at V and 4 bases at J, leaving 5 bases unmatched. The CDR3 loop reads CASSRQGLADTQYF. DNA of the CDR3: TGTGCCAGCAGTCGACAGGGGCTGGCAGATACGCAGTATTTT.

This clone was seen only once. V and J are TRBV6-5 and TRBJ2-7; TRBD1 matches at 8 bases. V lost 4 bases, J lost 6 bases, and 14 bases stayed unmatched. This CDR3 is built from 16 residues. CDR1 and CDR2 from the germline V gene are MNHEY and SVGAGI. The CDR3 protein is CASSLENRDRSFEQYF. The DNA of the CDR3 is TGTGCCAGCAGTTTGGAAAACCGGGACAGGAGTTTCGAGCAGTACTTC.

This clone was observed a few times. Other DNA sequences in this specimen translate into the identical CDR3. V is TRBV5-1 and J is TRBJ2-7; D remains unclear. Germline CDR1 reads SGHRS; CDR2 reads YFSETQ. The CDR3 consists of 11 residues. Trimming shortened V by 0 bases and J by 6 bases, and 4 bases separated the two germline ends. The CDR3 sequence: CASSLGPEQYF. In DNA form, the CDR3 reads TGCGCCAGCAGCTTGGGGCCCGAGCAGTACTTC.

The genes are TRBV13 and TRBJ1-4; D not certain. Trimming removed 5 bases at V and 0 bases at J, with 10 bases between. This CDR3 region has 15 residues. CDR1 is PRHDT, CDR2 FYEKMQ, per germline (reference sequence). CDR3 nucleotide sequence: TGTGCCAGCAGCCCCAACGAAGCAACTAATGAAAAACTGTTTTTT. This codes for CASSPNEATNEKLFF.

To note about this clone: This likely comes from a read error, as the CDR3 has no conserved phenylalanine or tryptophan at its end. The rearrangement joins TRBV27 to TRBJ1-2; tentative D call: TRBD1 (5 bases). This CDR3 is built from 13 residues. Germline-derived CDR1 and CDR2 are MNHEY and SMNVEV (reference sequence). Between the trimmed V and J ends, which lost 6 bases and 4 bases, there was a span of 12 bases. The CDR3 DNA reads TGTGCCAGCAGCGGCGGAGGGGCCTATGGCTACACCTCC. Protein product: CASSGGGAYGYTS.

CDR3 amino acids: CASSKGQTDEQFF. The CDR3 nucleotides read TGTGCCAGCAGTAAGGGGCAGACGGATGAGCAGTTCTTC. The genes are TRBV27 and TRBJ2-1; D is possibly TRBD1 (5 bases). V lost 5 bases and J lost 8, with 13 bases in between. Germline-derived CDR1 and CDR2 are MNHEY and SMNVEV (reference sequence). The CDR3 loop spans 13 amino acids.

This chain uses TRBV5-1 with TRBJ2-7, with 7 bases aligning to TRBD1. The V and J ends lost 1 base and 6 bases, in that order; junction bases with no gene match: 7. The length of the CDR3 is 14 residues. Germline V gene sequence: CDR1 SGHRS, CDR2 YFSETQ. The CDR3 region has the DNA TGCGCCAGCAGCTTGTTGTCAGGGGGTGGCGAGCAGTACTTC. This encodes CASSLLSGGGEQYF. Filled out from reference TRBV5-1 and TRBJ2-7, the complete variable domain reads KAGVTQTPRYLIKTRGQQVTLSCSPISGHRSVSWYQQTPGQGLQFLFEYFSETQRNKGNFPGRFSGRQFSNSRSEMNVSTLELGDSALYLCASSLLSGGGEQYFGPGTRLTVT.

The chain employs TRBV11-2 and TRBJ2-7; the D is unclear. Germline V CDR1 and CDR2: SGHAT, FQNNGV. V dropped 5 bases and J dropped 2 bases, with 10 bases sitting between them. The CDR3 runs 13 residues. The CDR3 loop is CASSLSLTYEQYF. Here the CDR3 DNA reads TGTGCCAGCAGCCTAAGCCTGACCTACGAGCAGTACTTC.

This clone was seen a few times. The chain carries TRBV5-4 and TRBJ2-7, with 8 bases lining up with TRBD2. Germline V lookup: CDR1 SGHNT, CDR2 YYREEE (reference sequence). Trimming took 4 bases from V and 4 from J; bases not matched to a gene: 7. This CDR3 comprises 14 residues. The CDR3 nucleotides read TGTGCCAGCAGCCACGAACTAGCGGATTACGAGCAGTACTTC. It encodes CASSHELADYEQYF. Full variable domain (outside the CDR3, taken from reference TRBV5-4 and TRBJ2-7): ETGVTQSPTHLIKTRGQQVTLRCSSQSGHNTVSWYQQALGQGPQFIFQYYREEENGRGNFPPRFSGLQFPNYSSELNVNALELDDSALYLCASSHELADYEQYFGPGTRLTVT.

The CDR3 bases are TGTGCCAGCAGTTCGCGAGGGGAACAGCCCCAGCATTTT. It yields the protein CASSSRGEQPQHF. The rearrangement uses TRBV5-4 and TRBJ1-5, with a tentative D call TRBD1 (5 bases). V was pared by 5 bases and J by 7 bases, with 13 bases between. The CDR3 runs to 13 residues. Germline V gene data show CDR1 as SGHNT and CDR2 as YYREEE (reference sequence). Drawing the rest from reference TRBV5-4 and TRBJ1-5, the complete variable domain is ETGVTQSPTHLIKTRGQQVTLRCSSQSGHNTVSWYQQALGQGPQFIFQYYREEENGRGNFPPRFSGLQFPNYSSELNVNALELDDSALYLCASSSRGEQPQHFGDGTRLSIL.

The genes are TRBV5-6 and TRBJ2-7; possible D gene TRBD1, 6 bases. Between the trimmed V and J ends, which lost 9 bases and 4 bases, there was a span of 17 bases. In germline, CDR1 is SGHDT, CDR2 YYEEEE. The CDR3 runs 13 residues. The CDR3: CATEDRLSYEQYF. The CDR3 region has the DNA TGTGCCACCGAAGACAGGCTTTCATACGAGCAGTACTTC.